These T cell receptor beta chains were read from a single sample in a study of cytomegalovirus exposure and HLA in healthy donors. The table came from immunoSEQ multiplex PCR; TCRdb's copy has only in-frame clones and leaves some out. The repertoire has roughly 190,000 clones, 87% of them found once; the top ten carry around 1.2%. Sequencing was performed on PBMCs. The receptors were gathered from a man aged 30-40 years in good health and CMV-seronegative. The CDR3 runs from the conserved cysteine through the conserved F or W. Fields, in order: clone size, J gene, V gene, D gene, CDR3 protein, CDR3 DNA. A D gene is named only where the DNA matches it firmly. Not every row has a clone size; where given, it reads once, few, many or a size class.

size: .; J: TRBJ2-5; V: TRBV28; D: TRBD2; CDR3: CASSLGGLAGVETQYF; DNA: TGTGCCAGCAGCTTGGGAGGACTAGCGGGTGTTGAGACCCAGTACTTC
size: few; J: TRBJ2-1; V: TRBV4-1; D: .; CDR3: CASSQEGGSSYNEQFF; DNA: TGCGCCAGCAGCCAAGAAGGGGGTAGCTCCTACAATGAGCAGTTCTTC
size: .; J: TRBJ1-1; V: TRBV5-6; D: TRBD1; CDR3: CASSPGQPNTEAFF; DNA: TGTGCCAGCAGCCCGGGACAGCCGAACACTGAAGCTTTCTTT
size: .; J: TRBJ1-5; V: TRBV19; D: .; CDR3: CASSITGYQPQHF; DNA: TGTGCCAGTAGTATAACAGGGTATCAGCCCCAGCATTTT
size: .; J: TRBJ1-1; V: TRBV28; D: .; CDR3: CASPPRGSTEAFF; DNA: TGTGCCAGTCCCCCCAGGGGTTCCACTGAAGCTTTCTTT
size: .; J: TRBJ1-2; V: TRBV4-1; D: .; CDR3: CASSQGHHANYGYTF; DNA: TGCGCCAGCAGCCAAGGGCACCACGCTAACTATGGCTACACCTTC
size: .; J: TRBJ2-1; V: TRBV19; D: TRBD2; CDR3: CASSIAGAGGLYNEQFF; DNA: TGTGCCAGTAGTATAGCCGGTGCGGGGGGCCTGTACAATGAGCAGTTCTTC
size: .; J: TRBJ2-2; V: TRBV7-2; D: TRBD1; CDR3: CASSRQGANTGELFF; DNA: TGTGCCAGCAGCCGACAGGGTGCGAACACCGGGGAGCTGTTTTTT
size: .; J: TRBJ2-7; V: TRBV7-2; D: .; CDR3: CASSPTPYEQYF; DNA: TGTGCCAGCAGCCCGACACCCTACGAGCAGTACTTC
size: few; J: TRBJ2-5; V: TRBV6-5; D: TRBD1; CDR3: CASSRDRQETQYF; DNA: TGTGCCAGCAGTCGGGACAGACAAGAGACCCAGTACTTC
size: .; J: TRBJ2-7; V: TRBV7-9; D: .; CDR3: CASEPLDFRRSYEQYF; DNA: TGTGCCAGCGAACCCCTGGACTTTCGGAGGTCCTACGAGCAGTACTTC
size: .; J: TRBJ1-2; V: TRBV19; D: .; CDR3: CASSNRAGGYTF; DNA: TGTGCCAGTAGTAACAGGGCAGGAGGCTACACCTTC
size: .; J: TRBJ1-1; V: TRBV27; D: .; CDR3: CASHADRFENTEAFF; DNA: TGTGCCAGCCACGCCGACAGGTTTGAAAACACTGAAGCTTTCTTT
size: .; J: TRBJ1-2; V: TRBV19; D: TRBD1; CDR3: CASSDTGVLSVNYGYTF; DNA: TGTGCCAGTAGCGACACAGGGGTTCTCTCGGTTAACTATGGCTACACCTTC
size: .; J: TRBJ2-3; V: TRBV5-4; D: TRBD2; CDR3: CASSVNEREGGTDTQYF; DNA: TGTGCCAGCAGCGTAAACGAGCGGGAGGGGGGCACAGATACGCAGTATTTT
size: .; J: TRBJ2-7; V: TRBV4-3; D: .; CDR3: CASSQGQRIQISSYEQYF; DNA: TGCGCCAGCAGCCAAGGCCAAAGGATACAGATTAGCTCCTACGAGCAGTACTTC
size: once; J: TRBJ2-3; V: TRBV5-6; D: .; CDR3: CASSLRGSTDTQYF; DNA: TGTGCCAGCAGCTTGAGGGGCTCCACAGATACGCAGTATTTT
size: .; J: TRBJ2-5; V: TRBV7-7; D: .; CDR3: CASSPMRLDRLGTQYF; DNA: TGTGCTAGCAGCCCCATGAGACTGGATAGATTGGGGACCCAGTACTTC
size: .; J: TRBJ1-1; V: TRBV14; D: .; CDR3: CASSQEQYTEAFF; DNA: TGTGCCAGCAGCCAGGAACAGTACACTGAAGCTTTCTTT
size: .; J: TRBJ2-1; V: TRBV7-2; D: TRBD1; CDR3: CASSLANGQGVYNEQFF; DNA: TGTGCCAGCAGCTTAGCCAACGGGCAGGGGGTCTACAATGAGCAGTTCTTC
size: .; J: TRBJ2-1; V: TRBV7-9; D: TRBD2; CDR3: CASSSPAASGRDEQFF; DNA: TGTGCCAGCAGCTCTCCTGCGGCTAGCGGGAGGGATGAGCAGTTCTTC
size: few; J: TRBJ1-1; V: TRBV6-5; D: TRBD1; CDR3: CASFRGRDTEAFF; DNA: TGTGCCAGTTTTAGGGGGCGTGACACTGAAGCTTTCTTT
size: .; J: TRBJ1-1; V: TRBV19; D: .; CDR3: CASTLDARSFNTEAFF; DNA: TGTGCCAGTACCCTCGATGCGAGGTCCTTTAACACTGAAGCTTTCTTT
size: .; J: TRBJ2-1; V: TRBV18; D: TRBD1; CDR3: CASSPRTGYNEQFF; DNA: TGTGCCAGCTCACCCCGGACAGGATACAATGAGCAGTTCTTC
size: .; J: TRBJ2-2; V: TRBV13; D: TRBD2; CDR3: CASSGETSGRYGGELFF; DNA: TGTGCCAGCAGCGGAGAGACTAGCGGGAGGTATGGCGGGGAGCTGTTTTTT
size: .; J: TRBJ2-2; V: TRBV5-6; D: .; CDR3: CASSLAGGELFF; DNA: TGTGCCAGCAGCTTGGCCGGCGGGGAGCTGTTTTTT
size: .; J: TRBJ2-3; V: TRBV10-1; D: TRBD1; CDR3: CASRATGGTDTQYF; DNA: TGCGCCAGCAGAGCGACAGGGGGTACAGATACGCAGTATTTT
size: .; J: TRBJ2-7; V: TRBV10-2; D: .; CDR3: CASRPTSSYEQYF; DNA: TGCGCCAGCAGACCTACGAGCTCCTACGAGCAGTACTTC
size: .; J: TRBJ2-3; V: TRBV28; D: TRBD2; CDR3: CASSLGLVLSTDTQYF; DNA: TGTGCCAGCAGCCTCGGACTAGTTCTTAGCACGGATACGCAGTATTTT
size: .; J: TRBJ2-3; V: TRBV10-1; D: .; CDR3: CASSGQDSPRDTQYF; DNA: TGCGCCAGCAGCGGGCAGGACAGCCCACGGGATACGCAGTATTTT
size: .; J: TRBJ2-7; V: TRBV2; D: .; CDR3: CATQGREQYF; DNA: TGTGCCACACAGGGACGGGAGCAGTACTTC
size: .; J: TRBJ2-7; V: TRBV11-2; D: TRBD1; CDR3: CASSLETGVSYEQYF; DNA: TGTGCCAGCAGCTTAGAAACAGGGGTGTCCTACGAGCAGTACTTC
size: .; J: TRBJ1-1; V: TRBV5-1; D: .; CDR3: CASSLGDRNTEAFF; DNA: TGCGCCAGCAGCTTGGGAGACAGGAACACTGAAGCTTTCTTT
size: .; J: TRBJ1-2; V: TRBV6-5; D: TRBD1; CDR3: CASHKTGDYGYTF; DNA: TGTGCCAGCCATAAGACAGGGGACTATGGCTACACCTTC
size: .; J: TRBJ1-4; V: TRBV18; D: .; CDR3: CASSRGWQGREKLFF; DNA: TGTGCCAGCTCTCGTGGTTGGCAGGGGCGTGAAAAACTGTTTTTT
size: .; J: TRBJ2-5; V: TRBV11-2; D: .; CDR3: CASSHRGIRETQYF; DNA: TGTGCCAGCAGCCACAGAGGGATTCGGGAGACCCAGTACTTC
size: .; J: TRBJ2-3; V: TRBV7-2; D: TRBD2; CDR3: CASSFPRLAASSSTDTQYF; DNA: TGTGCCAGCAGCTTTCCGCGGCTAGCGGCCAGCTCTAGCACAGATACGCAGTATTTT
size: once; J: TRBJ2-1; V: TRBV7-6; D: .; CDR3: CASSLYAGTTLYNEQFF; DNA: TGTGCCAGCAGCTTATATGCCGGGACAACTCTCTACAATGAGCAGTTCTTC
size: .; J: TRBJ1-1; V: TRBV6-5; D: TRBD1; CDR3: CASSYNAGQLNTEAFF; DNA: TGTGCCAGCAGTTATAACGCGGGACAGTTGAACACTGAAGCTTTCTTT
size: .; J: TRBJ2-1; V: TRBV21-1; D: .; CDR3: CASSKAGFRSYNEQFF; DNA: TGTGCCAGCAGCAAAGCGGGTTTCAGGTCCTACAATGAGCAGTTCTTC
size: .; J: TRBJ2-4; V: TRBV2; D: TRBD1; CDR3: CASSRGQGGNIQYF; DNA: TGTGCCAGCAGTCGTGGACAGGGGGGGAACATTCAGTACTTC
size: .; J: TRBJ1-3; V: TRBV15; D: .; CDR3: CATSRDVDSSGNTIYF; DNA: TGTGCCACCAGCAGAGACGTGGACTCCTCTGGAAACACCATATATTTT